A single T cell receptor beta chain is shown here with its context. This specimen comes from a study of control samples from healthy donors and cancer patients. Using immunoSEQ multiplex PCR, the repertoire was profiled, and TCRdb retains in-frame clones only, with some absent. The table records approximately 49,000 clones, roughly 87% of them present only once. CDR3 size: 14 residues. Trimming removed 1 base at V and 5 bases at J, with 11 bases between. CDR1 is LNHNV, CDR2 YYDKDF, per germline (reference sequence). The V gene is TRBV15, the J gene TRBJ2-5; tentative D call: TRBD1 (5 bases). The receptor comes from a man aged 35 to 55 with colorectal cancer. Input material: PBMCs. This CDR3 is CATSRAGLVETQYF. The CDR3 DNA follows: TGTGCCACCAGCAGAGCAGGGTTGGTGGAGACCCAGTACTTC. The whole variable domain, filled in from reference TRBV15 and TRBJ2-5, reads DAMVIQNPRYQVTQFGKPVTLSCSQTLNHNVMYWYQQKSSQAPKLLFHYYDKDFNNEADTPDNFQSRRPNTSFCFLDIRSPGLGDTAMYLCATSRAGLVETQYFGPGTRLLVL.